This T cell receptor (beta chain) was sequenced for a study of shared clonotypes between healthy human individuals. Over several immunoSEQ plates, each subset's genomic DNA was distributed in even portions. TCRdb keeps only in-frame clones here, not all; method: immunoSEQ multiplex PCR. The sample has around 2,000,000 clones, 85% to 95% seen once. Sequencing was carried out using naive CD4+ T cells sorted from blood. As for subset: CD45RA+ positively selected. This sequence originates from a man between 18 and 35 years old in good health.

The CDR3 is CASSAEQGFNEQFF. DNA for the CDR3: TGTGCCAGCAGCGCCGAACAGGGATTCAATGAGCAGTTCTTC. The chain is built from TRBV9 and TRBJ2-1; D may be TRBD1 (6 bases). Between the trimmed V and J ends, which lost 3 bases and 6 bases, there was a span of 13 bases. This CDR3 is 14 amino acids long. Germline CDR1 reads SGDLS; CDR2 reads YYNGEE.